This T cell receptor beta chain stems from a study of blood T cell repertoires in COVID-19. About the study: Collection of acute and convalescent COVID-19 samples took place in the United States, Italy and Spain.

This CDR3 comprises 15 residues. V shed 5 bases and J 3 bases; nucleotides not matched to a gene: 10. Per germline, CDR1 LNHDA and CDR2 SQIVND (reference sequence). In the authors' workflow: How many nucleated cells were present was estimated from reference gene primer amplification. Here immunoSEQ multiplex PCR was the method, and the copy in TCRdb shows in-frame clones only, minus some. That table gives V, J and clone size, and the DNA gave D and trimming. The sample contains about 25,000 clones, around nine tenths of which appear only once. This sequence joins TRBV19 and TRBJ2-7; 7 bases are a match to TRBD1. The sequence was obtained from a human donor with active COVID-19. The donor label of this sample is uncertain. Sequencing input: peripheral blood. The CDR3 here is CASSVFRDRGYEQYF. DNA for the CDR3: TGTGCCAGTAGTGTTTTCCGGGACAGAGGCTACGAGCAGTACTTC.